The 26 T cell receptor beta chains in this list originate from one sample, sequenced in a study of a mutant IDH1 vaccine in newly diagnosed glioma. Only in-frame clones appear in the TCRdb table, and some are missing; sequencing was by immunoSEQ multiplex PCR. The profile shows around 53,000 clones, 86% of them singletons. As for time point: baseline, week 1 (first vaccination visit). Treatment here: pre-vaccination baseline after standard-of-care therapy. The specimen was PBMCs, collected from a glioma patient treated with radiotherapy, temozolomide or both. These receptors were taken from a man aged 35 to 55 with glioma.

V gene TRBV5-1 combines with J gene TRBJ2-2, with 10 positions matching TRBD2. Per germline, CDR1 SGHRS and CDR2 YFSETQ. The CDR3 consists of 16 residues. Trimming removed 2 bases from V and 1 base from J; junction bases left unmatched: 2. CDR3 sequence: CASSLPSGRNTGELFF. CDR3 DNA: TGCGCCAGCAGCTTACCTAGCGGGAGGAACACCGGGGAGCTGTTTTTT.

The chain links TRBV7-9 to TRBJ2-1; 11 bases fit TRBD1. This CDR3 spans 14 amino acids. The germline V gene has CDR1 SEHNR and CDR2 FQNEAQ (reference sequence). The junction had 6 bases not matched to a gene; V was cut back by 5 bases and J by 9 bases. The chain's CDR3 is CASSEGQGVVEQFF. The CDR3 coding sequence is TGTGCCAGCAGCGAGGGACAGGGGGTGGTTGAGCAGTTCTTC.

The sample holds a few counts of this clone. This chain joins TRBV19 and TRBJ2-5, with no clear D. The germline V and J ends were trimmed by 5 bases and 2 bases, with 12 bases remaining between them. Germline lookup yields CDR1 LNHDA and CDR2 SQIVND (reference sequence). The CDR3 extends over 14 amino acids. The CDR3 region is CASSSQHGQETQYF. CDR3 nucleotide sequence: TGTGCCAGTAGTTCTCAGCACGGACAAGAGACCCAGTACTTC. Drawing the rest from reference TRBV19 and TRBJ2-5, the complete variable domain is DGGITQSPKYLFRKEGQNVTLSCEQNLNHDAMYWYRQDPGQGLRLIYYSQIVNDFQKGDIAEGYSVSREKKESFPLTVTSAQKNPTAFYLCASSSQHGQETQYFGPGTRLLVL.

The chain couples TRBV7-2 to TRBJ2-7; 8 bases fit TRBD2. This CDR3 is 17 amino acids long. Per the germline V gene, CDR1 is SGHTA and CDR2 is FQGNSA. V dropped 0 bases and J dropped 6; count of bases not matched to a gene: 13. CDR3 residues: CASSLALMGAGGREQYF. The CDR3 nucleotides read TGTGCCAGCAGCTTAGCGCTAATGGGGGCGGGAGGACGCGAGCAGTACTTC.

The DNA of the CDR3 is TGCGCCAGATCCGGCAAACTCCTGAACACCGGGGAGCTGTTTTTT. Its translation: CARSGKLLNTGELFF. This chain links TRBV23-1 with TRBJ2-2, with unresolved D. TRBV23-1 is reported as an ORF; its role is uncertain. V gave up 9 bases and J gave up 1 base, with 15 bases separating them. This CDR3 is built from 15 residues.

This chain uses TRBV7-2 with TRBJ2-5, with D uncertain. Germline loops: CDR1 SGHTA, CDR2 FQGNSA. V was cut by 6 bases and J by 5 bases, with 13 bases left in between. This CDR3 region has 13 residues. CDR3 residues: CASSHDDRETQYF. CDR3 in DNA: TGTGCCAGCAGTCATGATGATAGGGAGACCCAGTACTTC.

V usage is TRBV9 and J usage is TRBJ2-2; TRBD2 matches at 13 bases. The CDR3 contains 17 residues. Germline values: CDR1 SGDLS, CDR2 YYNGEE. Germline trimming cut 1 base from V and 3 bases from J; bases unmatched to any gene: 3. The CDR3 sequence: CASSVQTSGRYTGELFF. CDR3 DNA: TGTGCCAGCAGCGTACAGACTAGCGGGAGGTACACCGGGGAGCTGTTTTTT.

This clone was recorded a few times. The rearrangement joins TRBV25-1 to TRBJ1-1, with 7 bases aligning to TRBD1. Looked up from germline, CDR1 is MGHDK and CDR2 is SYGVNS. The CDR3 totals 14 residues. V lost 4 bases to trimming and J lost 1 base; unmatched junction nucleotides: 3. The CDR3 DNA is TGTGCCAGCAGTGGATACAGGGGGAACACTGAAGCTTTCTTT. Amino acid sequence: CASSGYRGNTEAFF. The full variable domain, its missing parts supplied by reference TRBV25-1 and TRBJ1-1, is EADIYQTPRYLVIGTGKKITLECSQTMGHDKMYWYQQDPGMELHLIHYSYGVNSTEKGDLSSESTVSRIRTEHFPLTLESARPSHTSQYLCASSGYRGNTEAFFGQGTRLTVV.

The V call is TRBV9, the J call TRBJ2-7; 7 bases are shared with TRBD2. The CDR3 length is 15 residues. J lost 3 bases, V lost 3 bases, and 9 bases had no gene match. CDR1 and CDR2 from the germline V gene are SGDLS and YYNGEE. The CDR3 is CASSAQTSGIYEQYF. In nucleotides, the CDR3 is TGTGCCAGCAGCGCCCAAACCAGCGGGATCTACGAGCAGTACTTC.

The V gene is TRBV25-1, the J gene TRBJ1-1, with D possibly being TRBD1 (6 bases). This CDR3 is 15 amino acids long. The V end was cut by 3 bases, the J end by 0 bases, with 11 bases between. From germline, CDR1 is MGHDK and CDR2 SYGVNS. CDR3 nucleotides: TGTGCCAGCAGTGATCGGGCAGGGGTGAACACTGAAGCTTTCTTT. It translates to CASSDRAGVNTEAFF.

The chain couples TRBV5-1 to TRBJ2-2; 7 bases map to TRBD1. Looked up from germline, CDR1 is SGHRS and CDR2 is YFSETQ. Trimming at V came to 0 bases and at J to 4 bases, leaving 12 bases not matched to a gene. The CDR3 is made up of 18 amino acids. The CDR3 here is CASSLETPGGPSTGELFF. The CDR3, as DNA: TGCGCCAGCAGCTTGGAGACTCCAGGGGGTCCTAGCACCGGGGAGCTGTTTTTT.

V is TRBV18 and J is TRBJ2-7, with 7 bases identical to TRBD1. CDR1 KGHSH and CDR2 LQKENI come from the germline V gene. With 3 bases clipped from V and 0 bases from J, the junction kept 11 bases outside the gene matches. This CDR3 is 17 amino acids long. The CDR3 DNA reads TGTGCCAGCTCACCCCTTTACGGACAGGTAAGCTCCTACGAGCAGTACTTC. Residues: CASSPLYGQVSSYEQYF.

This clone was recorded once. The CDR3 is CASSLGGTGPYEQYF. CDR3 bases: TGCGCCAGCAGCTTGGGTGGGACAGGCCCCTACGAGCAGTACTTC. V and J are TRBV5-1 and TRBJ2-7, with TRBD1 identical over 8 bases. Germline V gene lookup returns CDR1 SGHRS and CDR2 YFSETQ. Trimming took 0 bases from V and 2 from J; bases not matched to a gene: 4. The CDR3 length is 15 residues. The full variable domain, in which reference TRBV5-1 and TRBJ2-7 provide the parts outside the CDR3, is KAGVTQTPRYLIKTRGQQVTLSCSPISGHRSVSWYQQTPGQGLQFLFEYFSETQRNKGNFPGRFSGRQFSNSRSEMNVSTLELGDSALYLCASSLGGTGPYEQYFGPGTRLTVT.

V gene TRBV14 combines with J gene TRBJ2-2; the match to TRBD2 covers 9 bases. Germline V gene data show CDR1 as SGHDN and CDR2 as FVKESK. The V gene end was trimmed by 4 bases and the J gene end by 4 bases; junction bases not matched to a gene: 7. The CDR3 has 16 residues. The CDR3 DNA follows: TGTGCCAGCAGCCTAGTAGCGGGAGTGGTCACCGGGGAGCTGTTTTTT. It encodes CASSLVAGVVTGELFF.

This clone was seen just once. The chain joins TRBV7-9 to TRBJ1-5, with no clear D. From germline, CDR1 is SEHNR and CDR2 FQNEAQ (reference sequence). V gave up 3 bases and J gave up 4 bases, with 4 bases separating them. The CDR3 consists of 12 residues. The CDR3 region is CASSFGNQPQHF. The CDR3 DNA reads TGTGCCAGCAGCTTCGGGAATCAGCCCCAGCATTTT.

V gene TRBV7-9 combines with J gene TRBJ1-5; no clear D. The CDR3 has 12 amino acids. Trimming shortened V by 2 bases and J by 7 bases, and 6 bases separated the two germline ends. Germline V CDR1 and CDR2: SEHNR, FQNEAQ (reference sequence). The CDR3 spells CASSLYLQPQHF. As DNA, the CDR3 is TGTGCCAGCAGCTTATACCTGCAGCCCCAGCATTTT.

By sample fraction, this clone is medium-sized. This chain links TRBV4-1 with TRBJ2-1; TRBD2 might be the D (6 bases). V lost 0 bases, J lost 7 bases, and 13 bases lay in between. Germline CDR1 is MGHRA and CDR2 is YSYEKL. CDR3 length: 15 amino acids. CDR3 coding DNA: TGCGCCAGCAGCCAAGAACGCGGGACTGCGAATGAGCAGTTCTTC. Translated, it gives CASSQERGTANEQFF.

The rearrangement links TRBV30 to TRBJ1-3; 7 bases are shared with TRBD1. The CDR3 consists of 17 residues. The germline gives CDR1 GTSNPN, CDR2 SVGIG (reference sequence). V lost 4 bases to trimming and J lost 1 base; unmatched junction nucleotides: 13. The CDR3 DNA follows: TGTGCCTGGACTACCCCCCTGACAGGGATATCTGGAAACACCATATATTTT. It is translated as CAWTTPLTGISGNTIYF.

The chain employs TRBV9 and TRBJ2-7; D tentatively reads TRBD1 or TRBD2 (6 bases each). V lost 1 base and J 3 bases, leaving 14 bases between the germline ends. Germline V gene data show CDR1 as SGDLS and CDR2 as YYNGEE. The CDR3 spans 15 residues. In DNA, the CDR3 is TGTGCCAGCAGCGTACCCCGGGGGCCTCACTACGAGCAGTACTTC. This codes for CASSVPRGPHYEQYF. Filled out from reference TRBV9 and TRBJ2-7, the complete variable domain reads DSGVTQTPKHLITATGQRVTLRCSPRSGDLSVYWYQQSLDQGLQFLIQYYNGEERAKGNILERFSAQQFPDLHSELNLSSLELGDSALYFCASSVPRGPHYEQYFGPGTRLTVT.

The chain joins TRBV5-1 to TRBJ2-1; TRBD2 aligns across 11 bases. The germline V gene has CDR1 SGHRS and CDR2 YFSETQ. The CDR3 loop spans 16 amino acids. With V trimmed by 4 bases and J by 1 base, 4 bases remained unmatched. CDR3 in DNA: TGCGCCAGCAGCCCAATAGCGGGGGGGTCCTACAATGAGCAGTTCTTC. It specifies CASSPIAGGSYNEQFF.

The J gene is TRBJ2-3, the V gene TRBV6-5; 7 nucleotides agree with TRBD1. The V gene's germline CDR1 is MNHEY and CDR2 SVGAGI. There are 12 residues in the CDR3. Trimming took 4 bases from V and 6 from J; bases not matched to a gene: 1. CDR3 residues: CASSSTGDTQYF. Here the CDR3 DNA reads TGTGCCAGCAGTTCGACAGGGGATACGCAGTATTTT.

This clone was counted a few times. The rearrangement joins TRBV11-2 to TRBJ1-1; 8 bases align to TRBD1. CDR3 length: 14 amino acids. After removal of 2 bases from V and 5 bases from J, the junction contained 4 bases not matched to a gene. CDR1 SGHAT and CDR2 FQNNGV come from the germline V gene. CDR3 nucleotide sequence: TGTGCCAGCAGCTTAACAGGGGGAAGGACTGAAGCTTTCTTT. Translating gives CASSLTGGRTEAFF.

The CDR3 protein is CASSQVGGGPDTQYF. The CDR3 coding sequence is TGCGCCAGCAGCCAAGTTGGGGGCGGCCCGGATACGCAGTATTTT. The chain combines TRBV4-1 with TRBJ2-3; perhaps TRBD1 as D (6 bases). Trimming took off 1 base at V and 6 bases at J, with 14 bases between the two ends. Germline V CDR1 and CDR2: MGHRA, YSYEKL. CDR3 length: 15 amino acids.

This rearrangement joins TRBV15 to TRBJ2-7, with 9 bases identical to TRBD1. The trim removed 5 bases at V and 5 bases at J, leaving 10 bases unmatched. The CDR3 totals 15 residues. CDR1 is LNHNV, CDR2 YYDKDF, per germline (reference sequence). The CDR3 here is CATSRLGQGINEQYF. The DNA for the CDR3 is TGTGCCACCAGCCGCCTGGGACAGGGAATCAACGAGCAGTACTTC.

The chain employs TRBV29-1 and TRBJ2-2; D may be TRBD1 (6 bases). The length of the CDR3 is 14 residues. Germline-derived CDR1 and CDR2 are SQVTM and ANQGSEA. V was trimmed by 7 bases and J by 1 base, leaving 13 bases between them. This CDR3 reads CSGGEQGNTGELFF. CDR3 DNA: TGCAGCGGAGGGGAACAGGGGAACACCGGGGAGCTGTTTTTT.

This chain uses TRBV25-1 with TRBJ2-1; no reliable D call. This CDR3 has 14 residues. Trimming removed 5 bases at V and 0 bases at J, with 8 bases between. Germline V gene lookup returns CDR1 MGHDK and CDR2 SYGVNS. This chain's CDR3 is CASSIRSSYNEQFF. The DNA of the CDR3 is TGTGCCAGCAGTATCCGGAGCTCCTACAATGAGCAGTTCTTC.